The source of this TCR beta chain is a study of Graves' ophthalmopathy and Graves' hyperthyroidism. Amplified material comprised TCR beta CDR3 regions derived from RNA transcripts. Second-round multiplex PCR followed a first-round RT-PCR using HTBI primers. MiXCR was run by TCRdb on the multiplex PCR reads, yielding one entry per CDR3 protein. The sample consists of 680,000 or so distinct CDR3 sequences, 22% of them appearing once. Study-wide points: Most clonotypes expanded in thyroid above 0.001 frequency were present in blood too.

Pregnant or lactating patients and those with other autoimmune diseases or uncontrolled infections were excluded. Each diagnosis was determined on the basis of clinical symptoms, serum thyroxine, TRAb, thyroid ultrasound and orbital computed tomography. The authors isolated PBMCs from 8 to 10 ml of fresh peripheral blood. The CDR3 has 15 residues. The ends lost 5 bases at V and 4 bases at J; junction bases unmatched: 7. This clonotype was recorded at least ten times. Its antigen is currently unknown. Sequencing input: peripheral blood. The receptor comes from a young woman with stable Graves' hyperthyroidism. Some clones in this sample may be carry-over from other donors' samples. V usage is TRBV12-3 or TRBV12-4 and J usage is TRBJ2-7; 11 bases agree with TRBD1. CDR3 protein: CASSPSGTGGYEQYF. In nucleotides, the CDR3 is TGTGCCAGCAGTCCCTCCGGGACAGGGGGGTACGAGCAGTACTTC.